Below are 27 T cell receptor beta chains sequenced from a single sample in a study of blood T cell repertoires in COVID-19. Sequencing used immunoSEQ multiplex PCR; TCRdb keeps in-frame clones, though not all of them. Among 410,000 or so clones listed, about 89% were seen once. The sequencing sample was made of peripheral blood. Every receptor here comes from a woman aged 40 to 50 with COVID-19, enrolled during active disease.

This chain links TRBV11-2 with TRBJ2-2, with 9 bases aligning to TRBD1. This CDR3 is 17 amino acids long. Germline CDR1 and CDR2: SGHAT and FQNNGV. Trimming cost V 4 bases and J 0 bases; bases outside gene matches: 6. CDR3 region: CASSSRTGGANTGELFF. In DNA form, the CDR3 reads TGTGCCAGCAGCTCGCGTACAGGGGGCGCGAACACCGGGGAGCTGTTTTTT. Looking up the rest from reference TRBV11-2 and TRBJ2-2 gives the full variable domain: EAGVAQSPRYKIIEKRQSVAFWCNPISGHATLYWYQQILGQGPKLLIQFQNNGVVDDSQLPKDRFSAERLKGVDSTLKIQPAKLEDSAVYLCASSSRTGGANTGELFFGEGSRLTVL.

The chain employs TRBV7-2 and TRBJ1-5, with TRBD1 as a possible D gene (5 bases). Deletions cut 1 base from V and 5 bases from J, with 12 bases between. The CDR3 covers 15 residues. Germline V lookup: CDR1 SGHTA, CDR2 FQGNSA. The CDR3 here is CASSLGRASDQPQHF. The CDR3 DNA reads as TGTGCCAGCAGCTTAGGCAGGGCCTCGGATCAGCCCCAGCATTTT.

The CDR3 loop reads CAWSRGGRPNTQYF. CDR3 DNA sequence: TGTGCCTGGAGCCGGGGGGGAAGACCAAATACGCAGTATTTT. The gene calls are TRBV30 and TRBJ2-3; 8 bases align to TRBD2. J gave up 7 bases and V 3 bases, and 9 bases lay outside the gene matches. The CDR3 extends over 14 amino acids. The germline gives CDR1 GTSNPN, CDR2 SVGIG (reference sequence). Variable domain in full (rest from reference TRBV30 and TRBJ2-3): SQTIHQWPATLVQPVGSPLSLECTVEGTSNPNLYWYRQAAGRGLQLLFYSVGIGQISSEVPQNLSASRPQDRQFILSSKKLLLSDSGFYLCAWSRGGRPNTQYFGPGTRLTVL.

The chain uses TRBV28 and TRBJ2-5; TRBD2 is a possible D gene (5 bases). Between the trimmed V and J ends, which lost 5 bases and 4 bases, there was a span of 11 bases. This CDR3 region has 13 residues. Germline values: CDR1 MDHEN, CDR2 SYDVKM. The CDR3 is CASSRRWGETQYF. The CDR3 coding sequence is TGTGCCAGCAGTCGGAGGTGGGGAGAGACCCAGTACTTC.

This clone was recorded only once. The chain is built from TRBV6-5 and TRBJ2-5; 11 bases line up with TRBD2. Germline V lookup: CDR1 MNHEY, CDR2 SVGAGI. With V trimmed by 7 bases and J by 4 bases, 5 bases remained unmatched. The CDR3 extends over 14 amino acids. CDR3 coding DNA: TGTGCCAGCAATCCTAGCGGGAGGTTAGAGACCCAGTACTTC. It codes for CASNPSGRLETQYF.

The chain is built from TRBV28 and TRBJ1-4, with no clear D. V was trimmed by 8 bases and J by 5 bases, leaving 21 bases between them. The CDR3 spans 16 residues. Germline CDR1 reads MDHEN; CDR2 reads SYDVKM. The CDR3 is CASGSPRTQSNEKLFF. Here the CDR3 DNA reads TGTGCCAGCGGTTCCCCTCGGACTCAGTCGAATGAAAAACTGTTTTTT.

The chain is built from TRBV28 and TRBJ1-2; maybe TRBD1 (6 bases). Germline-derived CDR1 and CDR2 are MDHEN and SYDVKM. The V end lost 5 bases, the J end lost 4 bases, and 8 bases lay between the germline ends. The CDR3 has 12 residues. Here the CDR3 reads CASSRGAYGYTF. CDR3 coding DNA: TGTGCCAGCAGTCGGGGGGCCTATGGCTACACCTTC.

This clone was observed once. The J gene is TRBJ2-7, the V gene TRBV5-4, with a possible D match to TRBD1 (6 bases). The V and J ends lost 1 base and 7 bases respectively, with 6 bases between them. The germline V gene has CDR1 SGHNT and CDR2 YYREEE (reference sequence). This CDR3 is 11 amino acids long. The CDR3 spells CASSLRGEQYF. As DNA, the CDR3 is TGTGCCAGCAGCTTGAGGGGGGAGCAGTACTTC.

V usage is TRBV20-1 and J usage is TRBJ1-4; perhaps TRBD1 as D (5 bases). Per germline, CDR1 DFQATT and CDR2 SNEGSKA (reference sequence). The CDR3 runs to 15 residues. Trimming removed 3 bases at V and 7 bases at J, with 18 bases between. The CDR3 here is CSASRREEGAEKLFF. CDR3 sequence (DNA): TGCAGTGCTAGTAGAAGGGAGGAAGGGGCTGAAAAACTGTTTTTT.

V is TRBV27 and J is TRBJ2-7, with TRBD2 matching 7 bases. The CDR3 loop spans 13 amino acids. CDR1 and CDR2 from the germline V gene are MNHEY and SMNVEV (reference sequence). Trimming cost V 4 bases and J 0 bases; bases outside gene matches: 0. CDR3 sequence (DNA): TGTGCCAGCAGTTGGGAGGGCTCCTACGAGCAGTACTTC. It translates to CASSWEGSYEQYF.

This clone was seen more than once but under ten times. The chain is built from TRBV7-3 and TRBJ2-7; 10 bases are a match to TRBD2. This CDR3 has 15 amino acids. J lost 2 bases, V lost 5 bases, and 6 bases had no gene match. Germline loops: CDR1 SGHTA, CDR2 FQGTGA. CDR3 DNA sequence: TGTGCCAGCAGCCCCATAGCGGGAGGCCCCTACGAGCAGTACTTC. Its protein is CASSPIAGGPYEQYF. The entire variable domain, with the rest obtained from reference TRBV7-3 and TRBJ2-7, is as follows: GAGVSQTPSNKVTEKGKYVELRCDPISGHTALYWYRQSLGQGPEFLIYFQGTGAADDSGLPNDRFFAVRPEGSVSTLKIQRTERGDSAVYLCASSPIAGGPYEQYFGPGTRLTVT.

This chain joins TRBV20-1 and TRBJ1-2; 7 bases are shared with TRBD1. The CDR3 consists of 11 residues. The J segment lost 8 bases and the V segment lost 5 bases, leaving 5 bases of the junction unmatched. Per the germline V gene, CDR1 is DFQATT and CDR2 is SNEGSKA (reference sequence). CDR3 residues: CSAEGAGGYTF. The CDR3 DNA reads as TGCAGTGCTGAGGGGGCTGGGGGCTACACCTTC.

This clone showed up just once. The V gene is TRBV4-3, the J gene TRBJ1-2; D ambiguous. The germline CDR1 and CDR2 sequences are LGHNA and YSLEER. The CDR3 length is 15 residues. Trimming removed 4 bases at V and 2 bases at J, with 14 bases between. This CDR3 is CASSRKIPGNYGYTF. CDR3 sequence (DNA): TGCGCCAGCAGCCGGAAGATTCCCGGGAACTATGGCTACACCTTC.

The chain recombines TRBV29-1 with TRBJ2-1; 15 bases are shared with TRBD2. With 7 bases clipped from V and 12 bases from J, the junction kept 13 bases outside the gene matches. From germline, CDR1 is SQVTM and CDR2 ANQGSEA. The CDR3 runs to 15 residues. In DNA, the CDR3 is TGCAGCGCTCGGACTAGCGGGAGGGCCCAGGGAGGGCAGTTCTTC. This translates into CSARTSGRAQGGQFF.

This chain uses TRBV28 with TRBJ2-7; perhaps TRBD1 as D (6 bases). Germline V lookup: CDR1 MDHEN, CDR2 SYDVKM. This CDR3 is 14 amino acids long. Trimming cost V 3 bases and J 2 bases, with 11 bases left between them. The CDR3 is CASSFHRVPYEQYF. CDR3 bases: TGTGCCAGCAGTTTCCACAGGGTTCCCTACGAGCAGTACTTC.

V and J are TRBV19 and TRBJ1-3, with D possibly being TRBD1 (6 bases). This CDR3 spans 16 amino acids. The germline V gene has CDR1 LNHDA and CDR2 SQIVND (reference sequence). Between the trimmed V and J ends, which lost 5 bases and 0 bases, there was a span of 14 bases. CDR3 sequence: CASSSGQLNSGNTIYF. The CDR3, as DNA: TGTGCCAGTAGTTCCGGACAGCTTAACTCTGGAAACACCATATATTTT.

The chain carries TRBV27 and TRBJ1-5; D is unresolved. Per germline, CDR1 MNHEY and CDR2 SMNVEV (reference sequence). The V end lost 0 bases, the J end lost 9 bases, and 15 bases lay between the germline ends. The CDR3 extends over 15 amino acids. CDR3 DNA sequence: TGTGCCAGCAGTTTATCCGGGGAAAGAATCAGGCCCCAGCATTTT. It yields the protein CASSLSGERIRPQHF.

V and J are TRBV9 and TRBJ1-5; D unresolved. The CDR3 consists of 15 residues. V shed 3 bases and J shed 0 bases, with 10 bases lying between them. Per the germline V gene, CDR1 is SGDLS and CDR2 is YYNGEE. The CDR3 protein is CASSASAASNQPQHF. CDR3 bases: TGTGCCAGCAGCGCCTCAGCGGCTAGCAATCAGCCCCAGCATTTT.

The chain combines TRBV2 with TRBJ2-1, with 9 bases aligning to TRBD1. CDR1 and CDR2 (germline): SNHLY, FYNNEI. CDR3 length equals 15 residues. V lost 8 bases, J lost 8 bases, and 13 bases stayed unmatched. The CDR3 loop reads CASARSSGTGYEQFF. For the CDR3, the DNA is TGTGCCAGCGCGCGATCTTCCGGGACAGGGTATGAGCAGTTCTTC. Full variable domain (outside the CDR3, taken from reference TRBV2 and TRBJ2-1): EPEVTQTPSHQVTQMGQEVILRCVPISNHLYFYWYRQILGQKVEFLVSFYNNEISEKSEIFDDQFSVERPDGSNFTLKIRSTKLEDSAMYFCASARSSGTGYEQFFGPGTRLTVL.

The chain recombines TRBV19 with TRBJ2-5, with 9 nucleotides matching TRBD1. V shed 3 bases and J 2 bases; nucleotides not matched to a gene: 1. The germline gives CDR1 LNHDA, CDR2 SQIVND (reference sequence). This CDR3 comprises 14 residues. The CDR3 coding sequence is TGTGCCAGTAGTATTGGACAGGGGCAAGAGACCCAGTACTTC. Translated, it gives CASSIGQGQETQYF.

J is TRBJ2-1 and V is TRBV7-3; TRBD2 agrees at 7 bases. The length of the CDR3 is 16 residues. Germline V lookup: CDR1 SGHTA, CDR2 FQGTGA. Trimming removed 5 bases from V and 6 bases from J; junction bases left unmatched: 13. The CDR3 nucleotides are TGTGCCAGCAGCGCCCCGACTAGCCGAGGGATCAATGAGCAGTTCTTC. This translates into CASSAPTSRGINEQFF.

Written as DNA, the CDR3 is TGCGCCAGCAGCCTCCAACAGGGGCCCCCCTCTACCGAGCAGTACTTC. Residues: CASSLQQGPPSTEQYF. The chain has TRBV4-1 and TRBJ2-7; 7 nucleotides match TRBD1. The CDR3 runs 16 residues. After removal of 4 bases from V and 6 bases from J, the junction contained 15 bases not matched to a gene. Germline V CDR1 and CDR2: MGHRA, YSYEKL.

The chain combines TRBV7-3 with TRBJ2-3; 8 bases are shared with TRBD2. With V trimmed by 1 base and J by 6 bases, 6 bases remained unmatched. The CDR3 has 15 residues. Germline assignment: CDR1 SGHTA and CDR2 FQGTGA. CDR3 sequence: CASSLNRGGFDTQYF. DNA for the CDR3: TGTGCCAGCAGCTTAAATCGGGGGGGCTTCGATACGCAGTATTTT. Using reference TRBV7-3 and TRBJ2-3 for the parts outside the CDR3, the full variable domain is GAGVSQTPSNKVTEKGKYVELRCDPISGHTALYWYRQSLGQGPEFLIYFQGTGAADDSGLPNDRFFAVRPEGSVSTLKIQRTERGDSAVYLCASSLNRGGFDTQYFGPGTRLTVL.

The CDR3 is CASGIDDRMNTEAFF. CDR3 nucleotide sequence: TGTGCCAGCGGAATTGATGACAGGATGAACACTGAAGCTTTCTTT. The genes are TRBV4-2 and TRBJ1-1; possible D gene TRBD1, 6 bases. The germline V gene has CDR1 LGHNA and CDR2 YNFKEQ. The CDR3 is 15 amino acids. The V gene lost 8 bases and the J gene lost 0 bases, with 16 bases spanning the gap.

The chain employs TRBV9 and TRBJ2-3; 7 bases align to TRBD2. Germline V gives CDR1 SGDLS, CDR2 YYNGEE. The CDR3 runs 14 residues. Trimming took 0 bases from V and 5 from J; bases not matched to a gene: 3. As DNA, the CDR3 is TGTGCCAGCAGCGTAGTGATAGCGGGAGATACGCAGTATTTT. Its translation: CASSVVIAGDTQYF.

This chain uses TRBV7-8 with TRBJ1-4; D call uncertain. The CDR3 consists of 15 residues. Germline V gene data show CDR1 as SGHVS and CDR2 as FQNEAQ. V was cut by 6 bases and J by 2 bases, with 13 bases left in between. DNA for the CDR3: TGTGCCAGCAGGCGCAGAGGAGCGACTAATGAAAAACTGTTTTTT. Translated, it gives CASRRRGATNEKLFF.

This CDR3 is CASKGEGNQPQHF. The CDR3 nucleotides are TGTGCCAGTAAAGGGGAGGGCAATCAGCCCCAGCATTTT. This rearrangement joins TRBV19 to TRBJ1-5; the D gene is possibly TRBD1 (5 bases). The CDR3 loop spans 13 amino acids. Germline CDR1 reads LNHDA; CDR2 reads SQIVND (reference sequence). The V end was cut by 7 bases, the J end by 2 bases, with 9 bases between.